The clone carrying this T cell receptor (beta chain) appeared a single time. The antigen remains undetermined. The data originate from a study of cytomegalovirus exposure and HLA in healthy donors. It was with 60 Vbeta and 13 Jbeta primers that the PCR ran. Only in-frame clones appear in the TCRdb table, and some are missing; sequencing was by immunoSEQ multiplex PCR. The data hold around 180,000 clones, with over 60% observed a single time. The study, taken as a whole, reports: Researchers counted 164 TCR beta chains as cytomegalovirus-associated. In presence/absence analyses, roughly uniform sequencing depth across donors was assumed. Being productive about 87% or about 30% of the time was typical of most TCR beta V segments in an earlier analysis.

The CDR3 extends over 13 amino acids. V lost 4 bases to trimming and J lost 7 bases, with 13 bases between them. Germline V CDR1 and CDR2: MNHNY, SVGAGI (reference sequence). This sequence originates from a girl aged 10 to 17 in good health and CMV-seronegative. The V call is TRBV6-6, the J call TRBJ1-1; D may be TRBD1 (5 bases). The sequencing sample was made of PBMCs. This chain's CDR3 is CASSFQGGGEAFF. The CDR3 bases are TGTGCCAGCAGTTTCCAAGGCGGGGGTGAAGCTTTCTTT.